Each of the 30 T cell receptor beta chains below was sequenced from the same sample in a study of blood T cells in healthy people across ages. Using a J-beta primer mix together with a sample-barcoded 5' primer, a second PCR was run for roughly 7 to 11 cycles. TCRdb recomputed calls from the 5' RACE reads with MiXCR, one row per CDR3 protein. The sample holds approximately 730,000 distinct CDR3 sequences, more than 40% seen once. The specimen sequenced was blood. The receptors were gathered from a woman between 55 and 75 years old in good health.

The sample holds many counts of this clonotype. The chain employs TRBV5-6 and TRBJ2-7; possible D gene TRBD1, 5 bases. The CDR3 covers 14 residues. V was trimmed by 0 bases and J by 6 bases, leaving 13 bases between them. Germline V gene data show CDR1 as SGHDT and CDR2 as YYEEEE. For the CDR3, the DNA is TGTGCCAGCAGCTTGGCGGACATCAACGTCGAGCAGTACTTC. Encoded protein: CASSLADINVEQYF.

This chain links TRBV7-8 with TRBJ2-3; D unresolved. The length of the CDR3 is 15 residues. The V end lost 1 base, the J end lost 0 bases, and 8 bases lay between the germline ends. Germline V CDR1 and CDR2: SGHVS, FQNEAQ. CDR3 amino acids: CASSLGGISTDTQYF. The CDR3 DNA follows: TGTGCCAGCAGCTTAGGTGGGATAAGCACAGATACGCAGTATTTT.

V gene TRBV12-3 or TRBV12-4 combines with J gene TRBJ2-5; 11 bases are a match to TRBD1. With V trimmed by 8 bases and J by 4 bases, 9 bases remained unmatched. This CDR3 is 15 amino acids long. CDR3 sequence: CASFRGTGGGETQYF. CDR3 in DNA: TGTGCCAGCTTCCGAGGGACAGGGGGTGGAGAGACCCAGTACTTC.

The chain has TRBV20-1 and TRBJ1-4, with D possibly TRBD1 on 5 matching bases. The CDR3 consists of 14 residues. Trimming removed 2 bases at V and 4 bases at J, with 11 bases between. CDR1 and CDR2 from the germline V gene are DFQATT and SNEGSKA (reference sequence). The CDR3: CSARPDSHNEKLFF. The CDR3 coding sequence is TGCAGTGCTAGACCTGACAGTCATAATGAAAAACTGTTTTTT.

Notes on this clonotype: The final CDR3 position lacks the conserved phenylalanine or tryptophan, pointing to a likely read error. The V call is TRBV12-3 or TRBV12-4, the J call TRBJ2-1, with 8 bases identical to TRBD2. The CDR3 contains 16 residues. Trimming took 5 bases from V and 7 from J; bases not matched to a gene: 13. CDR3: CASSPPPGGPGNEQFL. CDR3 nucleotide sequence: TGTGCCAGCAGTCCCCCTCCGGGAGGGCCAGGAAATGAGCAGTTCCTC.

This clonotype was seen only a few times. J is TRBJ2-1 and V is TRBV5-1; possibly TRBD2 for D (5 bases). With 2 bases removed from V and 8 bases from J, the gap between germline ends came to 20 bases. Germline V gives CDR1 SGHRS, CDR2 YFSETQ. This CDR3 has 16 residues. The CDR3 sequence: CASSFPPGEISDEQFF. The CDR3 region has the DNA TGCGCCAGCAGCTTCCCCCCCGGGGAAATCTCGGATGAGCAGTTCTTC.

The chain has TRBV12-3 or TRBV12-4 and TRBJ2-4; no clear D. The CDR3 is 16 residues long. V lost 7 bases and J 0 bases, leaving 16 bases between the germline ends. For the CDR3, the DNA is TGTGCCAGCACCCGGACCCAGAGGCTAGCCAAAAACATTCAGTACTTC. Amino acids: CASTRTQRLAKNIQYF.

V and J are TRBV6-2 or TRBV6-3 and TRBJ2-7; D remains unclear. Germline-derived CDR1 and CDR2 are MNHEY and SVGEGT. The germline V and J ends were trimmed by 2 bases and 5 bases, with 16 bases remaining between them. The CDR3 loop spans 15 amino acids. CDR3 sequence (DNA): TGTGCCAGCAGTTACGGGCTAGGCCTCGGCGACGAGCAGTACTTC. Amino acid sequence: CASSYGLGLGDEQYF.

This clonotype was seen a few times. The chain couples TRBV29-1 to TRBJ1-1; D is ambiguous. The germline CDR1 and CDR2 sequences are SQVTM and ANQGSEA. The V end was cut by 4 bases, the J end by 0 bases, with 9 bases between. The CDR3 runs 13 residues. The CDR3 reads CSVGGVMNTEAFF. The DNA of the CDR3 is TGCAGCGTTGGAGGTGTTATGAACACTGAAGCTTTCTTT.

The rearrangement links TRBV5-4 to TRBJ2-7; D is possibly TRBD2 (5 bases). Looked up from germline, CDR1 is SGHNT and CDR2 is YYREEE (reference sequence). Trimming took off 4 bases at V and 5 bases at J, with 19 bases between the two ends. This CDR3 has 15 amino acids. CDR3 region: CASSRPGDYSDEQYF. The CDR3 region has the DNA TGTGCCAGCAGCCGCCCTGGGGATTATAGCGACGAGCAGTACTTC.

The rearrangement uses TRBV6-1 and TRBJ2-1; perhaps TRBD2 as D (6 bases). CDR1 and CDR2 from the germline V gene are MNHNS and SASEGT. CDR3 length: 13 residues. The V end was cut by 4 bases, the J end by 4 bases, with 8 bases between. The CDR3 sequence is CASSVLAYNEQFF. The CDR3 DNA is TGTGCCAGCAGTGTCCTAGCGTACAATGAGCAGTTCTTC.

The table lists this clonotype with a few counts. V and J are TRBV5-8 and TRBJ1-5; D is perhaps TRBD1 (5 bases). The germline gives CDR1 SGHTS, CDR2 YDEGEE. This CDR3 region has 18 residues. V lost 2 bases and J 0 bases, leaving 18 bases between the germline ends. DNA for the CDR3: TGTGCCAGCAGCTTTCAATTCGGGGCGTCGGATAGCAATCAGCCCCAGCATTTT. This gives the protein CASSFQFGASDSNQPQHF. The full variable domain, its missing parts supplied by reference TRBV5-8 and TRBJ1-5, is EAGVTQSPTHLIKTRGQQATLRCSPISGHTSVYWYQQALGLGLQFLLWYDEGEERNRGNFPPRFSGRQFPNYSSELNVNALELEDSALYLCASSFQFGASDSNQPQHFGDGTRLSIL.

The CDR3 DNA follows: TGTGCCAGCAGTTTATACTATCAGGGGAACGAGCAGTACTTC. Translated: CASSLYYQGNEQYF. The rearrangement joins TRBV27 to TRBJ2-7; tentatively, D is TRBD1 (6 bases). Trimming removed 1 base at V and 5 bases at J, with 12 bases between. The CDR3 runs 14 residues. The germline gives CDR1 MNHEY, CDR2 SMNVEV (reference sequence).

The J gene is TRBJ2-5, the V gene TRBV11-2; D unresolved. Trimming left V 4 bases short and J 0 bases short, with 6 bases between. Germline assignment: CDR1 SGHAT and CDR2 FQNNGV. CDR3 length: 13 amino acids. The CDR3 is CASSWVDQETQYF. The CDR3 DNA follows: TGTGCCAGCAGCTGGGTCGACCAAGAGACCCAGTACTTC.

This chain connects TRBV7-6 to TRBJ2-1; 8 positions agree with TRBD2. This CDR3 has 17 residues. The ends lost 2 bases at V and 3 bases at J; junction bases unmatched: 9. Germline assignment: CDR1 SGHVS and CDR2 FNYEAQ. As DNA, the CDR3 is TGTGCCAGCAGCTTATGGGACGGGGGGGTGGGCTACAATGAGCAGTTCTTC. Translating it yields CASSLWDGGVGYNEQFF.

This clonotype was detected only a few times. V and J are TRBV20-1 and TRBJ2-7, with 11 bases matching TRBD2. V gave up 4 bases and J gave up 0 bases; unmatched junction bases: 11. Germline CDR1 is DFQATT and CDR2 is SNEGSKA (reference sequence). The CDR3 is 17 residues long. The CDR3 here is CSATPSGRQGVSYEQYF. Written as DNA, the CDR3 is TGCAGTGCTACACCTAGCGGGAGGCAAGGGGTCTCCTACGAGCAGTACTTC.

The V and J genes are TRBV7-8 and TRBJ2-5; D is perhaps TRBD2 (5 bases). With the DNA end fitting TRBJ2-7 better, the J assignment may be wrong. Germline V gene sequence: CDR1 SGHVS, CDR2 FQNEAQ. The CDR3 length is 14 residues. The CDR3 sequence: CASSVQLGVYEQYF. CDR3 sequence (DNA): TGTGCCAGCAGCGTACAACTAGGAGTCTACGAGCAGTACTTC.

This chain connects TRBV20-1 to TRBJ1-5; no reliable D call. V was clipped by 3 bases and J by 1 base, with 13 bases between them. The CDR3 contains 15 residues. From germline, CDR1 is DFQATT and CDR2 SNEGSKA (reference sequence). This chain's CDR3 is CSARTPGGSNQPQHF. CDR3 nucleotide sequence: TGCAGTGCTAGGACCCCGGGAGGAAGCAATCAGCCCCAGCATTTT.

Regarding this clonotype: A read error is possible here, since a much larger clone lies one base away. V usage is TRBV5-1 and J usage is TRBJ2-1, with 11 bases aligning to TRBD2. V trimming: 6 bases; J trimming: 5 bases; junction bases outside the gene matches: 7. The germline gives CDR1 SGHRS, CDR2 YFSETQ. The CDR3 spans 15 residues. The CDR3, as DNA: TGCGCCAGCACCCGACTAGCGGGAACCAACAATGAGCAGTTCTTC. Translation gives CASTRLAGTNNEQFF.

This rearrangement joins TRBV3-1 to TRBJ1-4; 7 positions agree with TRBD1. Trimming removed 3 bases from V and 10 bases from J; junction bases left unmatched: 11. The CDR3 has 15 amino acids. Germline V gene lookup returns CDR1 LGHDT and CDR2 YNNKEL (reference sequence). The DNA of the CDR3 is TGTGCCAGCAGCCAGGGGGACAGTCGCCAGGGAAAACTGTTTTTT. Translating it yields CASSQGDSRQGKLFF.

The chain uses TRBV5-6 and TRBJ2-3, with 10 bases matching TRBD2. J gave up 0 bases and V 5 bases, and 9 bases lay outside the gene matches. This CDR3 region has 17 residues. Germline lookup yields CDR1 SGHDT and CDR2 YYEEEE. CDR3 residues: CASRRLAGVTSTDTQYF. Here the CDR3 DNA reads TGTGCCAGCAGGCGACTAGCGGGTGTGACTAGCACAGATACGCAGTATTTT.

V usage is TRBV7-2 and J usage is TRBJ2-1; possibly TRBD1 or TRBD2 for D (7 bases each). Trimming pared 10 bases from V and 6 bases from J, leaving 25 bases between. From germline, CDR1 is SGHTA and CDR2 FQGNSA. This CDR3 spans 16 amino acids. Here the CDR3 reads CATKGARLAAPNEQFF. In DNA form, the CDR3 reads TGTGCCACCAAGGGGGCGCGACTAGCCGCGCCCAATGAGCAGTTCTTC.

The V gene is TRBV29-1, the J gene TRBJ2-5, with 15 bases lining up with TRBD2. Germline V CDR1 and CDR2: SQVTM, ANQGSEA. V lost 6 bases to trimming and J lost 11 bases; unmatched junction nucleotides: 19. The CDR3 consists of 17 residues. The CDR3 nucleotides are TGCAGCGTCGAGGGACTAGCGGGAGGACAATTCTACAATGAGCAGTACTTC. This translates into CSVEGLAGGQFYNEQYF.

The chain uses TRBV28 and TRBJ1-4; TRBD1 agrees at 8 bases. The CDR3 covers 14 residues. CDR1 is MDHEN, CDR2 SYDVKM, per germline. J lost 8 bases, V lost 6 bases, and 8 bases had no gene match. The CDR3 here is CASRKETGDEKLFF. As DNA, the CDR3 is TGTGCCAGCAGGAAGGAGACAGGGGACGAAAAACTGTTTTTT. Based on the CDR3 plus reference TRBV28 and TRBJ1-4, the full variable domain is DVKVTQSSRYLVKRTGEKVFLECVQDMDHENMFWYRQDPGLGLRLIYFSYDVKMKEKGDIPEGYSVSREKKERFSLILESASTNQTSMYLCASRKETGDEKLFFGSGTQLSVL.

On this clonotype: One end of the junction does not line up with germline, which may come from a read error. This sequence joins TRBV25-1 and TRBJ2-5, with 11 nucleotides matching TRBD2. The CDR3 spans 15 residues. CDR1 and CDR2 (germline): MGHDK, SYGVNS. The CDR3 protein is CAGSEIAGGRETQYF. The CDR3 coding sequence is TGTGCCGGCAGTGAGATAGCGGGGGGGCGGGAGACCCAGTACTTC.

This chain connects TRBV4-2 to TRBJ2-7; 13 bases match TRBD2. This CDR3 region has 16 residues. Unmatched junction bases numbered 7, after V lost 3 bases and J lost 5 bases. Per germline, CDR1 LGHNA and CDR2 YNFKEQ. CDR3 sequence: CASSHDRTSGRDEQYF. The CDR3 region has the DNA TGTGCCAGCAGCCATGACCGGACTAGCGGGAGAGACGAGCAGTACTTC.

The chain carries TRBV10-3 and TRBJ1-1; TRBD1 matches 8 bases. This CDR3 spans 16 amino acids. The J segment lost 7 bases and the V segment lost 7 bases, leaving 17 bases of the junction unmatched. Germline loops: CDR1 ENHRY, CDR2 SYGVKD. CDR3 DNA sequence: TGTGCCATCACACAAGACGGACAGGGAAAGTTGGGTGAAGCTTTCTTT. This encodes CAITQDGQGKLGEAFF.

The V gene is TRBV20-1, the J gene TRBJ2-7; D might be TRBD1 (6 bases). The CDR3 contains 14 residues. Germline values: CDR1 DFQATT, CDR2 SNEGSKA (reference sequence). Trimming cost V 1 base and J 6 bases, with 16 bases left between them. CDR3 amino acids: CSARGIVDSGEQYF. The CDR3, as DNA: TGCAGTGCTAGAGGCATCGTGGACAGCGGCGAGCAGTACTTC.

The genes are TRBV12-3 or TRBV12-4 and TRBJ2-1; the D gene could be TRBD1 or TRBD2 (5 bases each). Matching the DNA end better, TRBJ2-7 makes the J call doubtful. This CDR3 contains 15 residues. CDR3 bases: TGTGCCAGCAGTTCGGGGCGTAGCTCCTACAATGAGCAGTACTTC. The encoded protein is CASSSGRSSYNEQYF.

Only a few counts were recorded for this clonotype. The V and J genes are TRBV29-1 and TRBJ2-7; D ambiguous. The CDR3 length is 12 residues. From germline, CDR1 is SQVTM and CDR2 ANQGSEA. The CDR3 nucleotides are TGCAGTCCAGCTGGACGGGCCTACGAGCAGTACTTC. This translates into CSPAGRAYEQYF.